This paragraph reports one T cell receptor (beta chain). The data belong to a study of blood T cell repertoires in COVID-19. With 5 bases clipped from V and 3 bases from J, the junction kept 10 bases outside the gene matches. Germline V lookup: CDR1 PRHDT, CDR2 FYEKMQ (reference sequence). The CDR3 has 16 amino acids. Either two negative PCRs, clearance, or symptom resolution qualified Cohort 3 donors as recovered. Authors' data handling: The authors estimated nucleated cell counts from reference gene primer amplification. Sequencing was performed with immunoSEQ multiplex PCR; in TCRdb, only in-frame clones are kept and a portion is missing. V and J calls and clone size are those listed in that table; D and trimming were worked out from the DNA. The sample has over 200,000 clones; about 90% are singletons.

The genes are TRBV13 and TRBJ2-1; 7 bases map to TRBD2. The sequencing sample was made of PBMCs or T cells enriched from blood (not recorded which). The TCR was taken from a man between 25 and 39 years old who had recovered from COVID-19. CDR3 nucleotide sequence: TGTGCCAGCAGCCAAGGCGGGGCGGGGGTCTACAATGAGCAGTTCTTC. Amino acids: CASSQGGAGVYNEQFF.